This T cell receptor beta chain was recorded in a study of OX40 agonist ivuxolimab in advanced cancers. Turning to the study itself: Every 2 weeks, ivuxolimab was infused into the patients intravenously at between 0.01 and 10 mg/kg.

As concerns this clone: Its antigen is currently unknown.

The method was immunoSEQ multiplex PCR; TCRdb's version includes in-frame clones alone and lacks a portion of them. The table lists tens of thousands of clones, more than 65% of them singletons. Blood got drawn at baseline, again on cycle 4 day 1, and then on cycle 7 day 1. Study conclusions and caveats: Fewer expanded clones were found on average in CD4+ than in CD8+ T cells.

The clonotype originates from an adult with an advanced solid tumor such as melanoma, head and neck, liver or kidney cancer. This specimen consisted of CD4+ or CD8+ T cells sorted from blood, obtained in a trial of the OX40 agonist ivuxolimab.

The CDR3: CASSRGVENTEAFF. The CDR3 DNA is TGTGCCAGTAGTAGGGGCGTGGAGAACACTGAAGCTTTCTTT. This chain connects TRBV19 to TRBJ1-1, with a tentative D call TRBD1 (5 bases). With 4 bases removed from V and 1 base from J, the gap between germline ends came to 10 bases. This CDR3 is built from 14 residues. CDR1 LNHDA and CDR2 SQIVND come from the germline V gene (reference sequence).